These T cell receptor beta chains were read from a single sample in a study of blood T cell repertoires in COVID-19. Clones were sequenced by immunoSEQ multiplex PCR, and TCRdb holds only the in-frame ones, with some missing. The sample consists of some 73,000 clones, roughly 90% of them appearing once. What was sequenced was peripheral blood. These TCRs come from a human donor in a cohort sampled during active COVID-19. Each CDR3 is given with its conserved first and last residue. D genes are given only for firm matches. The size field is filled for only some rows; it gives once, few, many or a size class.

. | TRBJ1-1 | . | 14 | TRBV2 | CASSEANRPTEAFF | TGTGCCAGCAGTGAAGCGAACAGGCCCACTGAAGCTTTCTTT
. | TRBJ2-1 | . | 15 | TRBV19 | CASKTGTPNYNEQFF | TGTGCCAGTAAAACCGGGACTCCTAACTACAATGAGCAGTTCTTC
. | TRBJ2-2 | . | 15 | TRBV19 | CASSAGAANTGELFF | TGTGCCAGTAGTGCGGGGGCGGCGAACACCGGGGAGCTGTTTTTT
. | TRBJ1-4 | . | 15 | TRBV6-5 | CASTPGQSPREKLFF | TGTGCCAGCACCCCTGGACAGTCCCCTAGGGAAAAACTGTTTTTT
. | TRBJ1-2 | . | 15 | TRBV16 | CASSHWDSSNYGYTF | TGTGCCAGCAGCCACTGGGACTCGAGTAACTATGGCTACACCTTC
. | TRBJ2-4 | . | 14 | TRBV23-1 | CASSRGVPKNIQYF | TGCGCCAGCAGTCGGGGGGTGCCCAAAAACATTCAGTACTTC
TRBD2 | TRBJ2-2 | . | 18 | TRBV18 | CASSPYSLAAANTGELFF | TGTGCCAGCTCACCCTATTCTCTAGCGGCTGCGAACACCGGGGAGCTGTTTTTT
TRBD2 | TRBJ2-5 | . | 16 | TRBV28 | CASRRRGSGGLETQYF | TGTGCCAGCAGACGCCGAGGGAGCGGGGGTCTGGAGACCCAGTACTTC
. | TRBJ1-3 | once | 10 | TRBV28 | CATFGNTIYF | TGTGCCACCTTTGGAAACACCATATATTTT
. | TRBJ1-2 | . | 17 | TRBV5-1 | CASSTTLGAEANYGYTF | TGCGCCAGCAGCACTACCTTAGGGGCGGAAGCTAACTATGGCTACACCTTC
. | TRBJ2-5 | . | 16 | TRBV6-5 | CASSYSTGPAGETQYF | TGTGCCAGCAGTTACTCGACAGGGCCGGCGGGGGAGACCCAGTACTTC
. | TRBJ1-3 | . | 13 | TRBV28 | CASSFLSGNTIYF | TGTGCCAGCAGTTTCCTCTCTGGAAACACCATATATTTT
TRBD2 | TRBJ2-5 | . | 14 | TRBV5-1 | CASTLGSGGETQYF | TGCGCCAGCACCCTAGGGAGCGGGGGAGAGACCCAGTACTTC
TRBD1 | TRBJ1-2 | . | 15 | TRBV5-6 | CASSLRFAGGAGYTF | TGTGCCAGCAGCTTGAGGTTCGCAGGGGGCGCGGGCTACACCTTC
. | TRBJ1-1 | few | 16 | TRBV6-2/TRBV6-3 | CASSASGFGEDTEAFF | TGTGCCAGCAGCGCATCAGGGTTTGGCGAGGACACTGAAGCTTTCTTT
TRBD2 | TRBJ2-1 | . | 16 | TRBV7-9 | CASSWTSGSSYNEQFF | TGTGCCAGCAGCTGGACTAGCGGGAGCTCCTACAATGAGCAGTTCTTC
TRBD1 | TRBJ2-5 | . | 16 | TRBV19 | CASSIETADRGETQYF | TGTGCCAGTAGTATAGAGACCGCGGACAGGGGTGAGACCCAGTACTTC
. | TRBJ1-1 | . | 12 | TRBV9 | CASSPGSSEAFF | TGTGCCAGCAGCCCAGGGTCATCTGAAGCTTTCTTT
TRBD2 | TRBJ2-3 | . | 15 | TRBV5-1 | CATTVGTSIPDTQYF | TGCGCCACTACCGTCGGGACTAGCATCCCAGATACGCAGTATTTT
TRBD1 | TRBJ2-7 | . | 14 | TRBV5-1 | CASSTGQGGYEQYF | TGCGCCAGCAGCACTGGACAGGGAGGATACGAGCAGTACTTC
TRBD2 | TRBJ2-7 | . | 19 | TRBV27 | CASSLSGLAGAQNSYEQYF | TGTGCCAGCAGTTTATCTGGACTAGCGGGGGCCCAAAACTCCTACGAGCAGTACTTC
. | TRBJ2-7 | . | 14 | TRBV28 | CASRLFSGSYEQYF | TGTGCCAGCAGACTATTTAGCGGCTCCTACGAGCAGTACTTC
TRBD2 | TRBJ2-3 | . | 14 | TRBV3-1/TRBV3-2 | CASSQGLAGGPGDF | TGTGCCAGCAGCCAAGGACTAGCGGGGGGCCCGGGCGATTTT
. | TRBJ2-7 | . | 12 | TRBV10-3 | CAITGNDYEQYF | TGTGCCATCACAGGGAACGACTACGAGCAGTACTTC
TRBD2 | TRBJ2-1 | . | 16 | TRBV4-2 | CASSQEIAGGHNEQFF | TGTGCCAGCAGCCAAGAGATAGCGGGGGGCCACAATGAGCAGTTCTTC
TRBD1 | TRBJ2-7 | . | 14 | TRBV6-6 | CASSWDRGQYEQYF | TGTGCCAGCAGCTGGGACAGGGGGCAATACGAGCAGTACTTC
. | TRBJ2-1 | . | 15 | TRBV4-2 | CASSQDGTSYNEQFF | TGTGCCAGCAGCCAAGATGGGACTTCCTACAATGAGCAGTTCTTC
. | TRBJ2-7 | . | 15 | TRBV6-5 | CASSYVQGPTYEQYF | TGTGCCAGCAGTTACGTGCAGGGGCCAACCTACGAGCAGTACTTC
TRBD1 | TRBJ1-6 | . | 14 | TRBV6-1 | CASSDRQGHSPLHF | TGTGCCAGCAGTGACAGACAGGGGCATTCACCCCTCCACTTT
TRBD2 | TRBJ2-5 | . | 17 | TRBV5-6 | CASSLVGVAGGQETQYF | TGTGCCAGCAGCTTGGTCGGGGTAGCGGGGGGACAAGAGACCCAGTACTTC
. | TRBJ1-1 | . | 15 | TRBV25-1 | CASSRGAGRDTEAFF | TGTGCCAGCAGTCGGGGGGCCGGAAGGGACACTGAAGCTTTCTTT
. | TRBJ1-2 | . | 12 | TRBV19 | CASSIAGYGYTF | TGTGCCAGTAGTATAGCGGGCTATGGCTACACCTTC
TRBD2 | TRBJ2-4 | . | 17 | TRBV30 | CAWSGWRTSGSRGIQYF | TGTGCCTGGAGCGGGTGGCGGACTAGCGGGAGCCGGGGCATTCAGTACTTC
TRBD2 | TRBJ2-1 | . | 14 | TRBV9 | CASTPSGGDGEQFF | TGTGCCAGCACCCCTAGCGGGGGGGACGGTGAGCAGTTCTTC
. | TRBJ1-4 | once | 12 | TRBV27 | CASSFPGEKLFF | TGTGCCAGCAGTTTCCCAGGCGAAAAACTGTTTTTT
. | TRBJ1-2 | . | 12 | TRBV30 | CAWKGLPGLYTF | TGTGCCTGGAAAGGGCTCCCGGGACTGTACACCTTC
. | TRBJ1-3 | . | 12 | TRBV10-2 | CASSDLSNTIYF | TGCGCCAGCAGTGATCTTTCGAACACCATATATTTT
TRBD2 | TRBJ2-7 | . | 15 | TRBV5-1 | CASSPTRTSLYEQYF | TGCGCCAGCAGCCCCACACGGACTAGCCTATACGAGCAGTACTTC
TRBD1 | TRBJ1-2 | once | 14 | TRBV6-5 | CASSGTGANYGYTF | TGTGCCAGCAGCGGGACAGGCGCTAACTATGGCTACACCTTC
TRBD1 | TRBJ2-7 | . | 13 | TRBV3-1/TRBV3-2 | CASSQDWTGGQYF | TGTGCCAGCAGCCAAGATTGGACAGGGGGACAGTACTTC
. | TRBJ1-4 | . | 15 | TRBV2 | CASSEKGALGEKLFF | TGTGCCAGCAGTGAGAAAGGGGCGCTGGGGGAAAAACTGTTTTTT
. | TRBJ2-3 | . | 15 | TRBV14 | CASSHVGGLADTQYF | TGTGCCAGCAGCCATGTGGGGGGTCTCGCAGATACGCAGTATTTT
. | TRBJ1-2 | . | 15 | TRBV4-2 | CASSQENGGNYGYTF | TGTGCCAGCAGCCAAGAAAATGGGGGGAACTATGGCTACACCTTC
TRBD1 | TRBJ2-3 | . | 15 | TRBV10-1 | CASREDRGRPDTQYF | TGCGCCAGTAGAGAAGACAGGGGCAGACCAGATACGCAGTATTTT
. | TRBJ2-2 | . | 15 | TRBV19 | CASSTSGTHTGELFF | TGTGCCAGTAGTACCTCCGGGACACACACCGGGGAGCTGTTTTTT
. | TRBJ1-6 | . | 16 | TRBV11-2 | CASSLTGESYNSPLHF | TGTGCCAGCAGCCTCACCGGGGAATCCTATAATTCACCCCTCCACTTT
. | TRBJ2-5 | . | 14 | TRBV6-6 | CASSYLGHSETQYF | TGTGCCAGCAGTTACCTTGGGCACTCGGAGACCCAGTACTTC
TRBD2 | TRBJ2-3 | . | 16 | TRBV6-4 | CASSQLAGGPRDTQYF | TGTGCCAGCAGTCAACTAGCGGGGGGGCCACGGGATACGCAGTATTTT
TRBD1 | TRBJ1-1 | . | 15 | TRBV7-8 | CASSPQPGTGSEAFF | TGTGCCAGCAGCCCCCAACCCGGGACAGGAAGTGAAGCTTTCTTT
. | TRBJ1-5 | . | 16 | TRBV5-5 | CASSPGAGVSNQPQHF | TGTGCCAGCAGCCCAGGGGCAGGCGTTAGCAATCAGCCCCAGCATTTT
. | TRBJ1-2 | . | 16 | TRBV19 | CASSRGPDLGGYGYTF | TGTGCCAGTAGTAGAGGCCCGGATCTGGGGGGCTATGGCTACACCTTC
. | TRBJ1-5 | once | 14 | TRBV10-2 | CASSPGMSNQPQHF | TGCGCCAGCAGTCCAGGGATGAGCAATCAGCCCCAGCATTTT
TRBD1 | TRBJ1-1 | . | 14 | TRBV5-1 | CASSFQGAVTEAFF | TGCGCCAGCAGCTTTCAGGGGGCGGTCACTGAAGCTTTCTTT
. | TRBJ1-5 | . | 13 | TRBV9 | CASSEEGFEPQHF | TGTGCCAGCAGCGAGGAGGGTTTCGAGCCCCAGCATTTT
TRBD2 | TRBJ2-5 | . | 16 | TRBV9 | CASSVGNSGGSETQYF | TGTGCCAGCAGCGTAGGGAATAGCGGGGGGTCAGAGACCCAGTACTTC